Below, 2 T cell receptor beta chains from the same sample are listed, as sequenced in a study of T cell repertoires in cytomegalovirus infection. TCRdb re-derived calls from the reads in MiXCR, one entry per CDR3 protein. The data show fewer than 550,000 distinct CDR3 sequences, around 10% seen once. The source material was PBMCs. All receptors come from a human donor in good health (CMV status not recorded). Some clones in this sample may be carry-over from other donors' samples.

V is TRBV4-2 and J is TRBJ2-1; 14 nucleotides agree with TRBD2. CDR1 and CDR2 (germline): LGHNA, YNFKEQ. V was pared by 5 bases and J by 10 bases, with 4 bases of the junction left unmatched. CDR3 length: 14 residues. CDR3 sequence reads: CASSSGLAGEEQFF. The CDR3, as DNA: TGTGCCAGCAGCTCGGGACTAGCGGGAGAAGAGCAGTTCTTC.

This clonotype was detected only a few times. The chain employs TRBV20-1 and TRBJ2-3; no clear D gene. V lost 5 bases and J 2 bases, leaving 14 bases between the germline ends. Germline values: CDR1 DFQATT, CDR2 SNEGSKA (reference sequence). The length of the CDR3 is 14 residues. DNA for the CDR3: TGCAGTGCTTCTATGCTGGGCAACACAGATACGCAGTATTTT. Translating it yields CSASMLGNTDTQYF.